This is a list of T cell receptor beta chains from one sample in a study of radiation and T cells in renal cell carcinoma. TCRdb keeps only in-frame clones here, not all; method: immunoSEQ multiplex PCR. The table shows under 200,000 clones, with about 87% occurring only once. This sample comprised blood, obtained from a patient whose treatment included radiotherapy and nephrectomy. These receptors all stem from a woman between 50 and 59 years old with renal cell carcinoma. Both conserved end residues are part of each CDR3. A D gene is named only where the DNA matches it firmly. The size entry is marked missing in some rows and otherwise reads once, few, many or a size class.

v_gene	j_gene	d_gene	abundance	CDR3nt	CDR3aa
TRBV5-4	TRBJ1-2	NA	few	TGTGCCAGCAGCTTGGAAGGAGGGATCCATGGCTACACCTTC	CASSLEGGIHGYTF
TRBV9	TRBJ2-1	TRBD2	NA	TGTGCCAGCAGCGTAGGAGGCGGGGGAGGCTACAATGAGCAGTTCTTC	CASSVGGGGGYNEQFF
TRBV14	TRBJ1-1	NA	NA	TGTGCCAGCAGCCCGATCGAGGGGCTGAACACTGAAGCTTTCTTT	CASSPIEGLNTEAFF
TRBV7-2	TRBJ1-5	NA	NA	TGTGCCAGCAGCGTTGGCAATCAGCCCCAGCATTTT	CASSVGNQPQHF
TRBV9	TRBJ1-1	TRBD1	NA	TGTGCCAGCAGCGTAGGTATGCCGACAGGGAGGAATCGAAACACTGAAGCTTTCTTT	CASSVGMPTGRNRNTEAFF
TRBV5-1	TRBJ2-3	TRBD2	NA	TGCGCCAGCAGTCTAGCGGGGCCCTACACAGATACGCAGTATTTT	CASSLAGPYTDTQYF
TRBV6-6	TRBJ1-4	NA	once	TGTGCCAGCAGTTATCTCCGTAATGAAAAACTGTTTTTT	CASSYLRNEKLFF
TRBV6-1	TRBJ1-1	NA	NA	TGTGCCAGCAGGCAGGGCTTGAACACTGAAGCTTTCTTT	CASRQGLNTEAFF
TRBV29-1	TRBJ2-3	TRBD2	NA	TGCAGCGTTGAAGGGCCCGCGCGGGGGAGCACAGATACGCAGTATTTT	CSVEGPARGSTDTQYF
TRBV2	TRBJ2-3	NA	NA	TGTGCCAGCAGTTTTTTGAACACAGATACGCAGTATTTT	CASSFLNTDTQYF
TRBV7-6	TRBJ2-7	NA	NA	TGTGCCAGCAGCCCACGGACAGTAAGCTACGAGCAGTACTTC	CASSPRTVSYEQYF
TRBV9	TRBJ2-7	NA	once	TGTGCCAGCAGCGTAGCGGGGACATCCAACTACGAGCAGTACTTC	CASSVAGTSNYEQYF
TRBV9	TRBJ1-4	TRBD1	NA	TGTGCCAGCAGCGTGGGACAGGGGTTAACTAATGAAAAACTGTTTTTT	CASSVGQGLTNEKLFF
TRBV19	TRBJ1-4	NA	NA	TGTGCCAGCAATAATGGGTATGAAAAACTGTTTTTT	CASNNGYEKLFF
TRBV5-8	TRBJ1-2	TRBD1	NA	TGTGCCAGCAGCCGGACAGGGGGCCTTTATGGCTACACCTTC	CASSRTGGLYGYTF
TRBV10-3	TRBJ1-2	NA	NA	TGTGCCATCAGTGAGGAATACAGAACCTATGGCTACACCTTC	CAISEEYRTYGYTF
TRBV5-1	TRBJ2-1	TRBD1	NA	TGCGCCAGCAGGGGATCGGGACAGGAGTTAGACAATGAGCAGTTCTTC	CASRGSGQELDNEQFF
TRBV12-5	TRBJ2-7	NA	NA	TGTGCTAGTGGGAGCGACAGCGGGCTTTACGAGCAGTACTTC	CASGSDSGLYEQYF
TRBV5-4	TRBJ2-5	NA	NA	TGTGCCAGCAGCATACCTGAAGAGACCCAGTACTTC	CASSIPEETQYF
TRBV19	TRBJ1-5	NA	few	TGTGCCAGTAGTATAGACAGGTATCAGCCCCAGCATTTT	CASSIDRYQPQHF
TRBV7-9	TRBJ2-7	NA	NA	TGTGCCAGTCTGGGCGACAGCACCTACGAGCAGTACTTC	CASLGDSTYEQYF
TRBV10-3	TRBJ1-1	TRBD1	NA	TGTGCCATCAGCACAGGGGGTGTGAACACTGAAGCTTTCTTT	CAISTGGVNTEAFF
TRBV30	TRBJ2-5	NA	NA	TGTGCCTGGAGTCCCCTCCGGGACCAAAAGACCCAGTACTTC	CAWSPLRDQKTQYF
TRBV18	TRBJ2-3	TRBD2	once	TGTGCCAGCTCACCTGTCGGGGGGTTTACAGATACGCAGTATTTT	CASSPVGGFTDTQYF
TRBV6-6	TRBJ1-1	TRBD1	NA	TGTGCCAGCAGAAGGGACAGTGAAGCTTTCTTT	CASRRDSEAFF
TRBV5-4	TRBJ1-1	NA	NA	TGTGCCAGCAGCCAAGCCCCAGGGATTAACACTGAAGCTTTCTTT	CASSQAPGINTEAFF
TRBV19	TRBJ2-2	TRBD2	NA	TGTGCCAGCCAACTAGCGGGGGGGGACACCGGGGAGCTGTTTTTT	CASQLAGGDTGELFF
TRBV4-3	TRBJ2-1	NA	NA	TGCGCCAGCAGCCAGGCCTCCCCCATCGACGAGCAGTTCTTC	CASSQASPIDEQFF
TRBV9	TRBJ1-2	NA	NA	TGTGCCAGCAGCAGGACTATTCACCGGGACTCGAATGGCTACACCTTC	CASSRTIHRDSNGYTF
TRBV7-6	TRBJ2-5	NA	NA	TGTGCCAGCAGCCCCGTCCGGGAAGGGACCGGTGGGGAGACCCAGTACTTC	CASSPVREGTGGETQYF
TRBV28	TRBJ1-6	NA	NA	TGTGCCAGCAGTCCTCGGACCTCGAGGGGTCCACCCCTCCACTTT	CASSPRTSRGPPLHF
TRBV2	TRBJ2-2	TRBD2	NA	TGTGCCAGCAGTGAAGTGCTAGCGGGGGGAGGGGAGCTGTTTTTT	CASSEVLAGGGELFF
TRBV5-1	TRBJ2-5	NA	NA	TGCGCCAGCAGCTTGCGACCGTTCGAGACCCAGTACTTC	CASSLRPFETQYF
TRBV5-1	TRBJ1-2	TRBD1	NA	TGCGCCAGCAGCGATGACAGCGGACAGGGTTATGGCTACACCTTC	CASSDDSGQGYGYTF
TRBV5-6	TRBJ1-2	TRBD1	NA	TGTGCCAGCAGTATACTTGGACAGGGGGCCAGGTCCAACTATGGCTACACCTTC	CASSILGQGARSNYGYTF